These 11 T cell receptor beta chains were sequenced from one sample in a study of technical replicates of blood from a handful of donors. The table came from immunoSEQ multiplex PCR; TCRdb's copy has only in-frame clones and leaves some out. The data contain over 85,000 clones, roughly 96% of them singletons. Sequencing was done on a sample of T cells isolated from PBMCs. All receptors come from a human donor in good health.

The V call is TRBV27, the J call TRBJ2-2; maybe TRBD2 (7 bases). The germline V and J ends were trimmed by 0 bases and 7 bases, with 12 bases remaining between them. Germline CDR1 reads MNHEY; CDR2 reads SMNVEV (reference sequence). This CDR3 is built from 15 residues. In DNA form, the CDR3 reads TGTGCCAGCAGTTTATCCGGGGGGCTTAGCGGGGAGCTGTTTTTT. The encoded protein is CASSLSGGLSGELFF.

This chain uses TRBV6-6 with TRBJ2-7; D is unclear. V lost 5 bases and J 2 bases, leaving 10 bases between the germline ends. This CDR3 is built from 13 residues. CDR1 is MNHNY, CDR2 SVGAGI, per germline (reference sequence). The CDR3 nucleotides are TGTGCCAGCAGTCGCGGCCTCACCTACGAGCAGTACTTC. This translates into CASSRGLTYEQYF.

The chain combines TRBV30 with TRBJ1-1; D is possibly TRBD1 (6 bases). The CDR3 contains 16 residues. Between the trimmed V and J ends, which lost 3 bases and 11 bases, there was a span of 28 bases. Germline V gene data show CDR1 as GTSNPN and CDR2 as SVGIG (reference sequence). The CDR3 DNA sequence: TGTGCCTGGAGCTTAACCAGGGGCATCGAGTTCCCAAAGGCTTTCTTT. Encoded protein: CAWSLTRGIEFPKAFF.

The chain links TRBV7-2 to TRBJ2-7; a possible D gene is TRBD1 (6 bases). This CDR3 has 16 residues. Germline CDR1 SGHTA, CDR2 FQGNSA. Trimming pared 1 base from V and 0 bases from J, leaving 13 bases between. In DNA form, the CDR3 reads TGTGCCAGCAGCTTAGACGGGACAAGTGGCTCCTACGAGCAGTACTTC. Translating it yields CASSLDGTSGSYEQYF.

The J gene is TRBJ1-1, the V gene TRBV5-1; maybe TRBD1 (5 bases). Deletions cut 2 bases from V and 1 base from J, with 6 bases between. Germline loops: CDR1 SGHRS, CDR2 YFSETQ. The CDR3 is 13 residues long. DNA for the CDR3: TGCGCCAGCAGCTTTAGGGGGAACACTGAAGCTTTCTTT. Translation: CASSFRGNTEAFF.

The rearrangement joins TRBV10-3 to TRBJ1-2, with 9 bases identical to TRBD1. The CDR3 is 15 residues long. Germline CDR1 ENHRY, CDR2 SYGVKD. V dropped 2 bases and J dropped 6; count of bases not matched to a gene: 7. The CDR3 here is CAISEPVRDRDGYTF. For the CDR3, the DNA is TGTGCCATCAGTGAGCCGGTGCGGGACAGGGATGGCTACACCTTC.

This chain links TRBV5-1 with TRBJ2-3; TRBD1 aligns across 8 bases. Germline CDR1 reads SGHRS; CDR2 reads YFSETQ. The V segment lost 1 base and the J segment 5 bases; nucleotides outside the gene matches: 6. The CDR3 is 15 residues long. The CDR3: CASSLSPGGGDTQYF. The CDR3 nucleotides read TGCGCCAGCAGCTTGAGTCCAGGGGGCGGAGATACGCAGTATTTT.

The CDR3 reads CAMGQGGEQYF. CDR3 coding DNA: TGTGCCATGGGACAGGGGGGCGAGCAGTACTTC. The chain links TRBV28 to TRBJ2-7, with 11 bases that match TRBD1. Germline assignment: CDR1 MDHEN and CDR2 SYDVKM. The trim removed 10 bases at V and 6 bases at J, leaving 2 bases unmatched. The CDR3 spans 11 residues. Using reference TRBV28 and TRBJ2-7 for the parts outside the CDR3, the full variable domain is DVKVTQSSRYLVKRTGEKVFLECVQDMDHENMFWYRQDPGLGLRLIYFSYDVKMKEKGDIPEGYSVSREKKERFSLILESASTNQTSMYLCAMGQGGEQYFGPGTRLTVT.

This sequence joins TRBV4-3 and TRBJ1-4; 9 nucleotides agree with TRBD1. In germline, CDR1 is LGHNA, CDR2 YSLEER. The CDR3 covers 15 residues. The ends lost 2 bases at V and 7 bases at J; junction bases unmatched: 5. The DNA for the CDR3 is TGCGCCAGCAGCCAAACGACAGGGGGAGGTGAAAAACTGTTTTTT. Its protein is CASSQTTGGGEKLFF.

This sequence joins TRBV7-2 and TRBJ2-7; 7 nucleotides match TRBD2. The junction had 13 bases not matched to a gene; V was cut back by 5 bases and J by 6 bases. The CDR3 totals 15 residues. From germline, CDR1 is SGHTA and CDR2 FQGNSA. This chain's CDR3 is CASSPLGRVIGEQYF. CDR3 in DNA: TGTGCCAGCAGCCCCCTGGGGAGGGTAATCGGCGAGCAGTACTTC.

The gene calls are TRBV5-1 and TRBJ2-7, with 12 bases fitting TRBD2. There are 14 residues in the CDR3. J gave up 7 bases and V 3 bases, and 5 bases lay outside the gene matches. CDR1 and CDR2 (germline): SGHRS, YFSETQ. The CDR3 nucleotides read TGCGCCAGCAGCTCCCTAGCGGGAGGGGAAGAGCAGTACTTC. Translation: CASSSLAGGEEQYF.